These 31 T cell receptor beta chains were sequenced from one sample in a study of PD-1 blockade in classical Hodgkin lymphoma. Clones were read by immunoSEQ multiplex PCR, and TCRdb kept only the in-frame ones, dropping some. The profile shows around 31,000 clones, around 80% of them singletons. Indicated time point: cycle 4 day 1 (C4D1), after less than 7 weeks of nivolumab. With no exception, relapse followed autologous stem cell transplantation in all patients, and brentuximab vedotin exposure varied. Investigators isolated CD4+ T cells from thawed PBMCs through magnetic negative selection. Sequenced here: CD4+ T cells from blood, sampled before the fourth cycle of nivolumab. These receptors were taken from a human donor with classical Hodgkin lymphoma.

CDR3 DNA: TGTGCCAGCAGTCCACTTCATTGGGGCAGTAGCACAGATACGCAGTATTTT. Protein sequence: CASSPLHWGSSTDTQYF. The chain links TRBV27 to TRBJ2-3; a possible D gene is TRBD1 (5 bases). Germline V CDR1 and CDR2: MNHEY, SMNVEV (reference sequence). This CDR3 contains 17 residues. Between the trimmed V and J ends, which lost 5 bases and 0 bases, there was a span of 18 bases.

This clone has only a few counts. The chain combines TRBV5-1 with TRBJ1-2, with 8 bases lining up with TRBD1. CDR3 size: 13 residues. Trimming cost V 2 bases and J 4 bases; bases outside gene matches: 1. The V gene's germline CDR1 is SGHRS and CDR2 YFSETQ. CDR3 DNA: TGCGCCAGCAGCTTAGGGACAGGCTATGGCTACACCTTC. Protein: CASSLGTGYGYTF.

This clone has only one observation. The CDR3 reads CASSLDSPPGADTQYF. CDR3 in DNA: TGCGCCAGCAGCTTGGATAGTCCCCCTGGTGCAGATACGCAGTATTTT. This chain links TRBV5-1 with TRBJ2-3; D gene uncertain. The V gene's germline CDR1 is SGHRS and CDR2 YFSETQ. This CDR3 spans 16 amino acids. V was clipped by 0 bases and J by 4 bases, with 15 bases between them.

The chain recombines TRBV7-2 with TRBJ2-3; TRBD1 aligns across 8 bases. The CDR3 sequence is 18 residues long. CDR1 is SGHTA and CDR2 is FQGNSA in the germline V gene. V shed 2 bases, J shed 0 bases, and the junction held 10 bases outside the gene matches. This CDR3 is CASSLRTGTGFSTDTQYF. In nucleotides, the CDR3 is TGTGCCAGCAGCTTAAGAACCGGGACAGGATTTAGCACAGATACGCAGTATTTT.

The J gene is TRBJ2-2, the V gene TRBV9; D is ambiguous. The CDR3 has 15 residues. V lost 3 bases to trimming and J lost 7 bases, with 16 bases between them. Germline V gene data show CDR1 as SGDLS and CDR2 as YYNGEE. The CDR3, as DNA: TGTGCCAGCAGCGCCCTGTCAGTGAGCCGCGGGGAGCTGTTTTTT. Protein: CASSALSVSRGELFF.

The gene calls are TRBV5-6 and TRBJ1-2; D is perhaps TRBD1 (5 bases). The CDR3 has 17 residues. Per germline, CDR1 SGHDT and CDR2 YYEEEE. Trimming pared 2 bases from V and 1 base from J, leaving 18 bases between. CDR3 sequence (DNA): TGTGCCAGCAGCTTCCTCAGGGCATGGGGGGGTAACTATGGCTACACCTTC. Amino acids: CASSFLRAWGGNYGYTF.

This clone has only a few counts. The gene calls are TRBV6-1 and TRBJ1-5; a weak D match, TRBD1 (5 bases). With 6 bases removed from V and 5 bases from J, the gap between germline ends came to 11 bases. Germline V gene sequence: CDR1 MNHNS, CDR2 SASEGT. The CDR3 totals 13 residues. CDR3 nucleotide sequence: TGTGCCAGCAGCCGGGACGGCTATCAGCCCCAGCATTTT. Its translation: CASSRDGYQPQHF.

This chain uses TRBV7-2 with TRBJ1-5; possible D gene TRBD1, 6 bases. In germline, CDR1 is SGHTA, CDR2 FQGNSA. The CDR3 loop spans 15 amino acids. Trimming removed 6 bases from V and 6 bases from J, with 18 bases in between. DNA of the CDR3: TGTGCCAGCAGTGGACAGATCGGTGGGGTTCAGCCCCAGCATTTT. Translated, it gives CASSGQIGGVQPQHF.

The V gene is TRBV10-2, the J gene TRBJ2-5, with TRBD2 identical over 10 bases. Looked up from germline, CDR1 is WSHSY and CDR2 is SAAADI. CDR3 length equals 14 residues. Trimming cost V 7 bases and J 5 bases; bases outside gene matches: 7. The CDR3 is CASNERGGSETQYF. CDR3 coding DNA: TGCGCCAGCAACGAGCGGGGGGGCTCGGAGACCCAGTACTTC.

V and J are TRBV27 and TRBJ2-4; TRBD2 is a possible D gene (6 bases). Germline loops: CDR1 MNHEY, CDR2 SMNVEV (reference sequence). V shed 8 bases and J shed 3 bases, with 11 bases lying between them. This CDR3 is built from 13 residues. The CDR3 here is CASGEEGKNIQYF. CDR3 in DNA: TGTGCCAGCGGAGAGGAGGGCAAAAACATTCAGTACTTC.

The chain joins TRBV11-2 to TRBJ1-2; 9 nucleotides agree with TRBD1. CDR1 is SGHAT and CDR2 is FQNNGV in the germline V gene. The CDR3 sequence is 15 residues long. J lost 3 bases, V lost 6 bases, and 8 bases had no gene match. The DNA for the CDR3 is TGTGCCAGCAGGCGGCCGGGACAGGGCTACTATGGCTACACCTTC. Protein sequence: CASRRPGQGYYGYTF.

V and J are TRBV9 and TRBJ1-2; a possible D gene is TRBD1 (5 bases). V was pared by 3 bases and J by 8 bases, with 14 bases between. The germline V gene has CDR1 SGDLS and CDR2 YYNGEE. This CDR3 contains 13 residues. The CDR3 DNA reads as TGTGCCAGCAGCGCGGGGGAGCTGAGGGGCTACACCTTC. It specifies CASSAGELRGYTF.

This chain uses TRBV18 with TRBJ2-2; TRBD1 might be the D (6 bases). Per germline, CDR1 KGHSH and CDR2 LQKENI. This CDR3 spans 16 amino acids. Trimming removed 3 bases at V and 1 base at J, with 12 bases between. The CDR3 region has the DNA TGTGCCAGCTCACCCCGTCCGACAGGGAACACCGGGGAGCTGTTTTTT. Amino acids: CASSPRPTGNTGELFF.

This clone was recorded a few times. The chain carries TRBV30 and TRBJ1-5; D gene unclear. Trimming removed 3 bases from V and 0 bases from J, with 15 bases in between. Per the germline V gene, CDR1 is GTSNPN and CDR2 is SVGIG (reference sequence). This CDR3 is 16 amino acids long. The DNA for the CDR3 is TGTGCCTGGAGCGGGCAGGCCCTTTATAGCAATCAGCCCCAGCATTTT. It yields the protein CAWSGQALYSNQPQHF.

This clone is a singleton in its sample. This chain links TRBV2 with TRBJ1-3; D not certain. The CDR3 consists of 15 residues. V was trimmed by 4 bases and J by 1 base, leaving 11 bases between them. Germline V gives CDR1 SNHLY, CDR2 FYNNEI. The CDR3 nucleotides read TGTGCCAGCAGTGCGAACGGATTGTCTGGAAACACCATATATTTT. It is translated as CASSANGLSGNTIYF.

The CDR3 DNA reads as TGTGCCAGCAGGACCGGTACGACTTGGGATGAGCAGTTCTTC. It yields the protein CASRTGTTWDEQFF. The gene calls are TRBV5-4 and TRBJ2-1; D is uncertain. Per germline, CDR1 SGHNT and CDR2 YYREEE (reference sequence). This CDR3 is built from 14 residues. Trimming cost V 5 bases and J 8 bases, with 17 bases left between them.

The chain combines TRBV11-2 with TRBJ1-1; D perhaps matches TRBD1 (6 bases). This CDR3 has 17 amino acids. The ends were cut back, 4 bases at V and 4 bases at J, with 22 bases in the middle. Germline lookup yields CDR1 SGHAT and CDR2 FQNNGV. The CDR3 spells CASSSRGVGRDATEAFF. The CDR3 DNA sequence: TGTGCCAGCAGCTCTAGGGGGGTCGGCAGGGACGCCACTGAAGCTTTCTTT.

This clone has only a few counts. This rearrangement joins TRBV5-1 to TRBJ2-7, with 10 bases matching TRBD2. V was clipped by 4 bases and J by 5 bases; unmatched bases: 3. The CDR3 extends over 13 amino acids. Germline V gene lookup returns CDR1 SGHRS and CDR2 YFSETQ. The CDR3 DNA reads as TGCGCCAGCAGCCCTAGCGGGGGAGACGAGCAGTACTTC. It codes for CASSPSGGDEQYF.

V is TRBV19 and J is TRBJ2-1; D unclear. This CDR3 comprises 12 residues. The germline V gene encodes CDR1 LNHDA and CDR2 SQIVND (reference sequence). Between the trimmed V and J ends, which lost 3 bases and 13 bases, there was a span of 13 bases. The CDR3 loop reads CASSIQQSPQFF. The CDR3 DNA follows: TGTGCCAGTAGTATCCAACAGTCCCCCCAGTTCTTC.

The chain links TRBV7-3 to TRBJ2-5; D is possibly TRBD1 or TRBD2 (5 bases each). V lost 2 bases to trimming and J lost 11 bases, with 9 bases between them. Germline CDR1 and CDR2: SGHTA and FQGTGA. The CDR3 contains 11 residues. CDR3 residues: CASSLGTLQYF. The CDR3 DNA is TGTGCCAGCAGCTTAGGGACCCTTCAGTACTTC. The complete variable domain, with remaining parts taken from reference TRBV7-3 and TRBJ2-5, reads GAGVSQTPSNKVTEKGKYVELRCDPISGHTALYWYRQSLGQGPEFLIYFQGTGAADDSGLPNDRFFAVRPEGSVSTLKIQRTERGDSAVYLCASSLGTLQYFGPGTRLLVL.

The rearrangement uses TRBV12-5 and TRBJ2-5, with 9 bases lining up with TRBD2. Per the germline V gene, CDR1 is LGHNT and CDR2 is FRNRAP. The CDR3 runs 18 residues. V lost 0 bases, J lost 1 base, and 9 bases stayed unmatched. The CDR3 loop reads CASGLVKAGGGAQETQYF. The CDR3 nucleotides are TGTGCTAGTGGTTTGGTAAAAGCTGGCGGGGGGGCCCAAGAGACCCAGTACTTC.

The CDR3 bases are TGTGCCAGCAGTTTCAGGGTCCTGAAAACAACTAATGAAAAACTGTTTTTT. It translates to CASSFRVLKTTNEKLFF. This chain links TRBV27 with TRBJ1-4, with D maybe TRBD1 (5 bases). The CDR3 sequence is 17 residues long. V lost 3 bases and J 0 bases, leaving 14 bases between the germline ends. Germline V lookup: CDR1 MNHEY, CDR2 SMNVEV (reference sequence). Combining the CDR3 with reference TRBV27 and TRBJ1-4 gives the whole variable domain EAQVTQNPRYLITVTGKKLTVTCSQNMNHEYMSWYRQDPGLGLRQIYYSMNVEVTDKGDVPEGYKVSRKEKRNFPLILESPSPNQTSLYFCASSFRVLKTTNEKLFFGSGTQLSVL.

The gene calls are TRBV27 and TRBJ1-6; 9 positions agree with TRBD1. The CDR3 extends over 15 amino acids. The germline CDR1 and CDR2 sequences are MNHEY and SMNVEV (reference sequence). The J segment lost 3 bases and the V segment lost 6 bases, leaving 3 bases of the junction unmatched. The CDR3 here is CASRGQGSYNSPLHF. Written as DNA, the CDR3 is TGTGCCAGCAGAGGACAGGGGAGCTATAATTCACCCCTCCACTTT.

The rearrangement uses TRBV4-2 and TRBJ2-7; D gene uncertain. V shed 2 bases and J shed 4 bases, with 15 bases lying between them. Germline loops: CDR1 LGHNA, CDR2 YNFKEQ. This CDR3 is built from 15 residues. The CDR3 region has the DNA TGTGCCAGCAGCCAATCTGCTTTGTGGGCTTACGAGCAGTACTTC. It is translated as CASSQSALWAYEQYF.

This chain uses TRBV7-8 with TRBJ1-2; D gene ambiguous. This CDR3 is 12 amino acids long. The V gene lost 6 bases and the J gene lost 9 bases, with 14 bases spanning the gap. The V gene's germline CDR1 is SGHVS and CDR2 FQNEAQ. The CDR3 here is CASSPVLPRYTF. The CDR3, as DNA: TGTGCCAGCAGTCCCGTCTTACCCCGCTACACCTTC.

The DNA of the CDR3 is TGTGCCAGCAGCCATGTGGTGGGGTCCTATAATTCACCCCTCCACTTT. Translation gives CASSHVVGSYNSPLHF. The V call is TRBV14, the J call TRBJ1-6; D unresolved. The V and J ends lost 3 bases and 1 base respectively, with 10 bases between them. CDR3 length: 16 residues. Germline V gene data show CDR1 as SGHDN and CDR2 as FVKESK.

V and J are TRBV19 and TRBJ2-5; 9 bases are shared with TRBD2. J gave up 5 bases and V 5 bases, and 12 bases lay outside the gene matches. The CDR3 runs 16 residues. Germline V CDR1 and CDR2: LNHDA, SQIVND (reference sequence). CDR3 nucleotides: TGTGCCAGTAGTGGTGGCGGGGGGGCCCTTTTCGAGACCCAGTACTTC. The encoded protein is CASSGGGGALFETQYF.

CDR3 amino acids: CASSIYSGQGTEAFF. The CDR3 nucleotides are TGTGCCAGTAGTATTTATTCGGGACAGGGCACTGAAGCTTTCTTT. The V and J genes are TRBV19 and TRBJ1-1, with 9 bases fitting TRBD1. Germline trimming cut 3 bases from V and 4 bases from J; bases unmatched to any gene: 6. Germline V gene lookup returns CDR1 LNHDA and CDR2 SQIVND (reference sequence). The CDR3 has 15 residues.

The CDR3 sequence is CASSGQGYEQYF. The CDR3 nucleotides read TGTGCCAGCAGTGGACAGGGTTACGAGCAGTACTTC. The V call is TRBV6-4, the J call TRBJ2-7; 7 nucleotides line up with TRBD1. Germline V gives CDR1 MRHNA, CDR2 SNTAGT. The CDR3 length is 12 residues. J gave up 4 bases and V 4 bases, and 1 base lay outside the gene matches.

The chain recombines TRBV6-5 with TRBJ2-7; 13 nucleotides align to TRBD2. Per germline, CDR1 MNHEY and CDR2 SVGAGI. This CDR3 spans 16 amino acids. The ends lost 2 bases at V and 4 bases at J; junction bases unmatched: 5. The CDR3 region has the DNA TGTGCCAGCAGTTACCTGGGACTAGCGGGGAGTTACGAGCAGTACTTC. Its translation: CASSYLGLAGSYEQYF.

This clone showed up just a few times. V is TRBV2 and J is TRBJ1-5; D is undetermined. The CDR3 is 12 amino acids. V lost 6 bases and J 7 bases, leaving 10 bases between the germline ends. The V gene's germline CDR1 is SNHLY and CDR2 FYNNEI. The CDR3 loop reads CASRTDIQPQHF. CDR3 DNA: TGTGCCAGCAGAACAGATATACAGCCCCAGCATTTT.